This T cell receptor beta chain was sequenced for a study of CD8 T cells in ankylosing spondylitis. Overall study results and limits: A motif in TCR beta, a set of several highly homologous variants, appeared characteristic of ankylosing spondylitis blood.

The CDR3 totals 15 residues. V was pared by 6 bases and J by 1 base, with 13 bases between. Germline V gene sequence: CDR1 KGHSH, CDR2 LQKENI. One entry per CDR3 protein, called by TCRdb with MiXCR from the 5' RACE reads. The data contain hundreds of thousands of distinct CDR3 sequences, about an eighth of them seen just once; the ten biggest clones take up less than 0.65%. Note on this clonotype: What it recognizes is unknown.

The TCR comes from a male donor with ankylosing spondylitis. The genes are TRBV18 and TRBJ2-1; D might be TRBD2 (6 bases). The sample was blood, either unsorted or a sorted T cell fraction (not recorded which). In nucleotides, the CDR3 is TGTGCCAGCTCCCTCAGCGGGTTTTCCTACAATGAGCAGTTCTTC. This encodes CASSLSGFSYNEQFF.